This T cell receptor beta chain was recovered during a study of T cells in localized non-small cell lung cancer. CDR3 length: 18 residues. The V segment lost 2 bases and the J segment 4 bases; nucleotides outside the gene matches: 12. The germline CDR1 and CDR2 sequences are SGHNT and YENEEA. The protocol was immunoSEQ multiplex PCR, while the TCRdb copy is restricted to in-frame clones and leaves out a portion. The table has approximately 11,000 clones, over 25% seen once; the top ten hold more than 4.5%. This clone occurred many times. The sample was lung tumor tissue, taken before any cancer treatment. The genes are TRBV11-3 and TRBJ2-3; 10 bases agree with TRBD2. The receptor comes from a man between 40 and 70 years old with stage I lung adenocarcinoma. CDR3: CASSLSILAGGSADTQYF. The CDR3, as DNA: TGTGCCAGCAGCTTATCTATATTAGCGGGGGGTTCAGCAGATACGCAGTATTTT.